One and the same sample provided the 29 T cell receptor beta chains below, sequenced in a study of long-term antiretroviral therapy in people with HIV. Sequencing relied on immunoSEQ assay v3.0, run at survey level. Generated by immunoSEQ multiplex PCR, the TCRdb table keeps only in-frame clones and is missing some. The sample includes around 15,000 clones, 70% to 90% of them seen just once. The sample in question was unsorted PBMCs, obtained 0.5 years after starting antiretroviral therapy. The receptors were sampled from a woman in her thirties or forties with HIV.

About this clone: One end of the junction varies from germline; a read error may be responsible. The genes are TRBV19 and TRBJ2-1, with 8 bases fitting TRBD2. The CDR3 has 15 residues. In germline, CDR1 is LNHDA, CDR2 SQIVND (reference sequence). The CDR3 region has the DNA TGTGCCAGTAGTCCCCGGACTAGCACCTATAATGAGCAGTTCTTC. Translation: CASSPRTSTYNEQFF.

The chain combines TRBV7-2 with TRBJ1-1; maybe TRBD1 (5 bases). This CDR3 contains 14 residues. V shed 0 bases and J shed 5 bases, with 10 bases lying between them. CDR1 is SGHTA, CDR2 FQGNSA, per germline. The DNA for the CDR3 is TGTGCCAGCAGCTTAGCGGAAGGGGTAACTGAAGCTTTCTTT. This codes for CASSLAEGVTEAFF.

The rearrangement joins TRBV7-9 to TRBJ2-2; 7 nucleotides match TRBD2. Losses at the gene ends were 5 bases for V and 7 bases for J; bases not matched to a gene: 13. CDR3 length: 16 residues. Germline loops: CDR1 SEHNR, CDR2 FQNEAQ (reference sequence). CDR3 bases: TGTGCCAGCAGCCTCACCGGGACTATCGGGTTCGGGGAGCTGTTTTTT. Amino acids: CASSLTGTIGFGELFF. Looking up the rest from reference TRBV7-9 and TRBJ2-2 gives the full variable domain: DTGVSQNPRHKITKRGQNVTFRCDPISEHNRLYWYRQTLGQGPEFLTYFQNEAQLEKSRLLSDRFSAERPKGSFSTLEIQRTEQGDSAMYLCASSLTGTIGFGELFFGEGSRLTVL.

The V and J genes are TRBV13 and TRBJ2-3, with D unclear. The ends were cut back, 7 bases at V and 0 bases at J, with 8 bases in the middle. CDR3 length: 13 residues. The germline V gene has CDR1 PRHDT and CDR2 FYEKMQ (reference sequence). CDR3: CASMSGSTDTQYF. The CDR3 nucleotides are TGTGCCAGCATGTCGGGTAGCACAGATACGCAGTATTTT.

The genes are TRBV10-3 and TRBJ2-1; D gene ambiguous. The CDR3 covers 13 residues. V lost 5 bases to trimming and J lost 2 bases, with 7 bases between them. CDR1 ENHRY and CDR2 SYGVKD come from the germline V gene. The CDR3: CAISSIPYNEQFF. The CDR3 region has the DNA TGTGCCATCAGTAGCATCCCCTACAATGAGCAGTTCTTC.

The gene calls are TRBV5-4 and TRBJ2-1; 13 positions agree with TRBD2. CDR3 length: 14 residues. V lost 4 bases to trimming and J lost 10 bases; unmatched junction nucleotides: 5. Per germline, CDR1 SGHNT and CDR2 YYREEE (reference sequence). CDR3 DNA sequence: TGTGCCAGCAGCCAGGGGACTAGCGGGAAGGAGCAGTTCTTC. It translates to CASSQGTSGKEQFF.

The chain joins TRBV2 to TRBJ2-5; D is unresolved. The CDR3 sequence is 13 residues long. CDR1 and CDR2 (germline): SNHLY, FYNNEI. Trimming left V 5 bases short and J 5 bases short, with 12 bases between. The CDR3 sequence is CASSSTLRETQYF. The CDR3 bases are TGTGCCAGCAGTTCTACTCTCAGGGAGACCCAGTACTTC.

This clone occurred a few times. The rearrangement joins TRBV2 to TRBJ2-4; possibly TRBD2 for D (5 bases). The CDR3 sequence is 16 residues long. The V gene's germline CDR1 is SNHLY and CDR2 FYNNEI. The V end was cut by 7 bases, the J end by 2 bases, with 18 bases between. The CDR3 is CASKEGGRPSKNIQYF. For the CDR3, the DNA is TGTGCCAGCAAAGAAGGCGGGCGCCCCTCCAAAAACATTCAGTACTTC.

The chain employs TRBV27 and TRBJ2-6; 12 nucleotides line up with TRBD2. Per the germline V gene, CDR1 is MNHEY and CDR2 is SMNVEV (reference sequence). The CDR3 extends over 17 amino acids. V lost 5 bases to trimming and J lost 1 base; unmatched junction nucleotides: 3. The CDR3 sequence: CASSTGTSGSGANVLTF. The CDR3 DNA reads TGTGCCAGCAGTACCGGGACTAGCGGGTCTGGGGCCAACGTCCTGACTTTC.

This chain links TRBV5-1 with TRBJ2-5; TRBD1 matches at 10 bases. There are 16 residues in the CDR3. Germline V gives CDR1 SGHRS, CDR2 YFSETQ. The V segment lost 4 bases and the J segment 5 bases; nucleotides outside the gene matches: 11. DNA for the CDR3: TGCGCCAGCAGCCCTGGGTTTGGGACAGGGGTCGAGACCCAGTACTTC. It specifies CASSPGFGTGVETQYF.

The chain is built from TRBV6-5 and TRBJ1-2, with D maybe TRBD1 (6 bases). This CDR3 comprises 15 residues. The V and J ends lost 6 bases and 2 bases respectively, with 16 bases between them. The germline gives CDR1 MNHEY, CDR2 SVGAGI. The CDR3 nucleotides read TGTGCCAGCAGACGAAAAAACCAGGGGAACTATGGCTACACCTTC. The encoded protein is CASRRKNQGNYGYTF.

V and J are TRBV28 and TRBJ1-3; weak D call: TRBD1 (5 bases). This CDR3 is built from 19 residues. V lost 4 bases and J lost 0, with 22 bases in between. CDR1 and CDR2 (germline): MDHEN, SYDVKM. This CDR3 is CASSWQGPSLSLSGNTIYF. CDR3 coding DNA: TGTGCCAGCAGTTGGCAGGGCCCCTCTCTCTCTCTCTCTGGAAACACCATATATTTT.

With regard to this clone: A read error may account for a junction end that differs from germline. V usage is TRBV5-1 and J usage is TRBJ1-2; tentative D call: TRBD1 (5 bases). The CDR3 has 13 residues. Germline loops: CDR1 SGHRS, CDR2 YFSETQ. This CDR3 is CLLFLGTFYGYTF. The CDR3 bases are TGTTTACTCTTCCTCGGGACCTTCTATGGCTACACCTTC.

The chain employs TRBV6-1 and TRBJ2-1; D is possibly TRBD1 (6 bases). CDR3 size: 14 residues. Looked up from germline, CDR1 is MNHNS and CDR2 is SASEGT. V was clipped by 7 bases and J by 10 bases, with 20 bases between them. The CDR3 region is CASNQDSGPREQFF. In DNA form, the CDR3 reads TGTGCCAGCAATCAGGACAGCGGTCCTCGGGAGCAGTTCTTC.

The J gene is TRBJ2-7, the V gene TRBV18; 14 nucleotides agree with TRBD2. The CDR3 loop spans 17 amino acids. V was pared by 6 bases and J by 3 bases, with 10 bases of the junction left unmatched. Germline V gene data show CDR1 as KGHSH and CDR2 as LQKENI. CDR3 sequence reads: CASSSGTSGSWLYEQYF. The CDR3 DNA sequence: TGTGCCAGCTCGTCCGGGACTAGCGGGAGTTGGCTCTACGAGCAGTACTTC.

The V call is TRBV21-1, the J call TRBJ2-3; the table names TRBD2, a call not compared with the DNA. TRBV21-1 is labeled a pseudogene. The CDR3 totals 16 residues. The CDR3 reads CASSLRLRTNTDTQYF. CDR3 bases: TGTGCCAGCAGCCTCCGCCTCCGGACTAACACAGATACGCAGTATTTT.

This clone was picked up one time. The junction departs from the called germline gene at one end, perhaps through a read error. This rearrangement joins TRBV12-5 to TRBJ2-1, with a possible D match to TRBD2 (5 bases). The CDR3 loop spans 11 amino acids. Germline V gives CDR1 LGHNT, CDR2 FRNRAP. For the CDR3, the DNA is TGTGCTAGTGCCAGCGGACCCTTATCGATCTTC. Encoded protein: CASASGPLSIF.

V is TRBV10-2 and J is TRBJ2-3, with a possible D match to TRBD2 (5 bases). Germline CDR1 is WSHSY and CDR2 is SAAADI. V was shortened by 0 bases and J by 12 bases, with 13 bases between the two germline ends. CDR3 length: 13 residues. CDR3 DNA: TGCGCCAGCAGTGAGTCTGGACTGGCCCAACAGTATTTT. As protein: CASSESGLAQQYF.

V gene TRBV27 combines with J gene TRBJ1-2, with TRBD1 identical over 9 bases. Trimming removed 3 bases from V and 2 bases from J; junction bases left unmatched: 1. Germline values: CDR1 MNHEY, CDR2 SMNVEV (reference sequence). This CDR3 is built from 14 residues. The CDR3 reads CASSFGQGNYGYTF. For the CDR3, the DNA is TGTGCCAGCAGTTTCGGACAGGGGAACTATGGCTACACCTTC.

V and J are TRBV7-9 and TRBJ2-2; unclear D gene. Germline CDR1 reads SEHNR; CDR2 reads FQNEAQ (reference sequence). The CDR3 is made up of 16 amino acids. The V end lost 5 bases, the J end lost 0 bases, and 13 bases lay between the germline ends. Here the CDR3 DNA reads TGTGCCAGCAGCCCCACCCTGATCGCGAACACCGGGGAGCTGTTTTTT. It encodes CASSPTLIANTGELFF. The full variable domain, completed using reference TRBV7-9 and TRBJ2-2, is DTGVSQNPRHKITKRGQNVTFRCDPISEHNRLYWYRQTLGQGPEFLTYFQNEAQLEKSRLLSDRFSAERPKGSFSTLEIQRTEQGDSAMYLCASSPTLIANTGELFFGEGSRLTVL.

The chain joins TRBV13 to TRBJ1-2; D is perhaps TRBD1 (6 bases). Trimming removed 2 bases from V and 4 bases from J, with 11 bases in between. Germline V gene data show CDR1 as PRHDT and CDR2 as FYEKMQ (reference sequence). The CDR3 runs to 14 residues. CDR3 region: CASSLRRGSYGYTF. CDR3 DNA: TGTGCCAGCAGCTTACGCAGGGGTTCCTATGGCTACACCTTC.

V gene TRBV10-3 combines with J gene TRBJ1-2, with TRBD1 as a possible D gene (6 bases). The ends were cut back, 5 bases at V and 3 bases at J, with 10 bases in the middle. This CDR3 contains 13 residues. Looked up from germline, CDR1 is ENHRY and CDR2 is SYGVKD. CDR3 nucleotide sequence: TGTGCCATCAGTAACAGGGCCGACTATGGCTACACCTTC. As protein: CAISNRADYGYTF.

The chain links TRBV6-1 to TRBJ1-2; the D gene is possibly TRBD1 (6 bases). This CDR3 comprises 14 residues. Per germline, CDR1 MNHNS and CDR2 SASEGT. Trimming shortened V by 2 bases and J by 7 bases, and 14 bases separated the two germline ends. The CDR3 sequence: CASSEKTGYSGYTF. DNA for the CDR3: TGTGCCAGCAGTGAAAAAACAGGGTATAGTGGCTACACCTTC.

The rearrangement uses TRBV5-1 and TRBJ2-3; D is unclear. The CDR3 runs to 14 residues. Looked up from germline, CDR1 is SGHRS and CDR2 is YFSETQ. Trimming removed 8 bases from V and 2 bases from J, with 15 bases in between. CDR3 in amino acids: CASNQATSTDTQYF. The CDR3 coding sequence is TGCGCCAGTAATCAGGCCACGTCCACAGATACGCAGTATTTT.

CDR3 residues: CASSFPGGRPNYGYTF. DNA for the CDR3: TGTGCCAGCAGCTTCCCTGGAGGACGCCCGAACTATGGCTACACCTTC. The J gene is TRBJ1-2, the V gene TRBV7-9; the D is unclear. The CDR3 totals 16 residues. The germline V and J ends were trimmed by 3 bases and 2 bases, with 16 bases remaining between them. The germline V gene encodes CDR1 SEHNR and CDR2 FQNEAQ (reference sequence).

CDR3 nucleotides: TGTGCCAGCAGTTACTCGGCGGGTGGGACTGAAGCTTTCTTT. It encodes CASSYSAGGTEAFF. The chain employs TRBV6-5 and TRBJ1-1, with D hard to call. CDR1 and CDR2 from the germline V gene are MNHEY and SVGAGI. This CDR3 is built from 14 residues. The V end lost 0 bases, the J end lost 5 bases, and 10 bases lay between the germline ends.

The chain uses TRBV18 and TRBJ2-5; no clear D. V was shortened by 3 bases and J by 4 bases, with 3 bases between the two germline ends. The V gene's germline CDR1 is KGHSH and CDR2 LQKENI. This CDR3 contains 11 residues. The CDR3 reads CASSPLETQYF. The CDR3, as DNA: TGTGCCAGCTCACCCCTAGAGACCCAGTACTTC.

The CDR3 coding sequence is TGTGCCAGCAGCTTTAGCGGGAGGGGGCCGGGTGAGCAGTTCTTC. Translated, it gives CASSFSGRGPGEQFF. The chain uses TRBV7-9 and TRBJ2-1; 11 bases match TRBD2. The CDR3 runs 15 residues. Germline CDR1 and CDR2: SEHNR and FQNEAQ (reference sequence). V lost 3 bases and J lost 9; bases outside the gene matches: 7. Full variable domain (remainder filled in from reference TRBV7-9 and TRBJ2-1): DTGVSQNPRHKITKRGQNVTFRCDPISEHNRLYWYRQTLGQGPEFLTYFQNEAQLEKSRLLSDRFSAERPKGSFSTLEIQRTEQGDSAMYLCASSFSGRGPGEQFFGPGTRLTVL.

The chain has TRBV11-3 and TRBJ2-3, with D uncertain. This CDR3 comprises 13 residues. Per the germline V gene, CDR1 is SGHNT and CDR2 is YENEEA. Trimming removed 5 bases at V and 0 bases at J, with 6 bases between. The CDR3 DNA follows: TGTGCCAGCAGCACGTCTAGCACAGATACGCAGTATTTT. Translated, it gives CASSTSSTDTQYF.